The clone carrying this T cell receptor (beta chain) was seen only a few times. This specimen comes from a study of T cells in Graves' hyperthyroidism and ophthalmopathy. RNA transcripts served as the template for amplifying TCR beta CDR3 regions. First-round RT-PCR targeting the TCR CDR3 was performed with the HTBI primer set. Each CDR3 protein gets one entry after TCRdb re-called the multiplex PCR reads with MiXCR. This table holds around 400,000 distinct CDR3 sequences, roughly 25% found once. Germline CDR1 is SGDLS and CDR2 is YYNGEE. The CDR3 is 17 residues long. V was pared by 0 bases and J by 3 bases, with 9 bases of the junction left unmatched.

V usage is TRBV9 and J usage is TRBJ2-3; TRBD2 agrees at 8 bases. The specimen was blood. This TCR derives from a man aged 45-65 years with Graves' hyperthyroidism. This CDR3 reads CASSVEPAGAGTDTQYF. In DNA form, the CDR3 reads TGTGCCAGCAGCGTAGAGCCAGCGGGAGCGGGAACAGATACGCAGTATTTT.